This T cell receptor (beta chain) was sequenced for a study of T cells expressing NK-cell markers. The overall study: Sorted T-cell subsets CD3+CD56+NKG2C+, CD3+CD56+NKG2C- and CD3+CD56-NKG2C+ were TCR beta-sequenced.

Notes on this clonotype: No antigen is known for it.

Germline V gene sequence: CDR1 SQVTM, CDR2 ANQGSEA. This CDR3 has 14 amino acids. Points from the study as a whole: Similarly, these clonotypes led the CD3+CD56-NKG2C+ fraction as well in a few donors.

For each CDR3 protein, TCRdb gives one entry from its re-call of the 5' RACE reads, without DNA. This repertoire includes about 440,000 distinct CDR3 sequences. This sequence was found in a woman aged 18 to 75 in good health. V gene TRBV29-1 combines with J gene TRBJ2-3; TCRdb designates TRBD2, a call that cannot be tested without DNA. The sample taken for sequencing was blood T cells: a sorted CD56 or NKG2C T cell subset, CD4+ or CD8+ T cells, or bulk PBMC T cells (not recorded which). This chain's CDR3 is CSAAGLAETDTQYF.